A single sample is the source of the 11 T cell receptor beta chains below, sequenced in a study of T cells in Graves' hyperthyroidism and ophthalmopathy. The TCR beta CDR3 regions underwent amplification using RNA transcripts as the source. The HTBI primer set was used in a first-round RT-PCR of the TCR CDR3. TCRdb fed the multiplex PCR reads into MiXCR, producing one record per CDR3 protein. The repertoire holds approximately 600,000 distinct CDR3 sequences, with 12% to 15% as singletons. The sample comprised blood. The receptor set was obtained from a woman aged 18-29 years with Graves' ophthalmopathy.

Ten or more counts support this clonotype. The chain combines TRBV11-3 with TRBJ2-1, with 10 bases identical to TRBD2. CDR3 size: 15 residues. J gave up 9 bases and V 5 bases, and 10 bases lay outside the gene matches. Germline V gene sequence: CDR1 SGHNT, CDR2 YENEEA. DNA for the CDR3: TGTGCCAGCAGCGCATATACTAGCGGGGTACGTGAGCAGTTCTTC. This encodes CASSAYTSGVREQFF.

This clonotype was seen only a few times. The J gene is TRBJ1-1, the V gene TRBV19; no clear D gene. V was shortened by 5 bases and J by 1 base, with 8 bases between the two germline ends. The length of the CDR3 is 13 residues. Germline V gene lookup returns CDR1 LNHDA and CDR2 SQIVND (reference sequence). The CDR3 is CASSLRWNTEAFF. DNA for the CDR3: TGTGCCAGTAGTCTCAGGTGGAACACTGAAGCTTTCTTT.

The table lists this clonotype with many counts. The chain joins TRBV6-1 to TRBJ1-5, with D possibly being TRBD1 (6 bases). Trimming removed 1 base at V and 3 bases at J, with 13 bases between. CDR3 length: 16 amino acids. Germline values: CDR1 MNHNS, CDR2 SASEGT. The CDR3 loop reads CASSEVPGANNQPQHF. CDR3 in DNA: TGTGCCAGCAGTGAAGTTCCAGGGGCAAACAATCAGCCCCAGCATTTT.

The chain recombines TRBV19 with TRBJ1-5; TRBD1 might be the D (5 bases). This CDR3 has 15 amino acids. V gave up 4 bases and J gave up 9 bases, with 19 bases separating them. Germline CDR1 and CDR2: LNHDA and SQIVND (reference sequence). CDR3 loop: CASSTAGTPGRPQHF. In nucleotides, the CDR3 is TGTGCCAGTAGTACCGCCGGGACCCCAGGTAGGCCCCAGCATTTT.

In its sample, this clonotype was seen many times. The chain has TRBV7-8 and TRBJ1-2; 9 bases map to TRBD1. The germline CDR1 and CDR2 sequences are SGHVS and FQNEAQ. The CDR3 has 21 amino acids. V was clipped by 0 bases and J by 0 bases; unmatched bases: 17. As DNA, the CDR3 is TGTGCCAGCAGCTTAGCGCCCGTTGGACAGGGGATAGGCCCCGCTAACTATGGCTACACCTTC. Its protein product is CASSLAPVGQGIGPANYGYTF.

This clonotype was detected ten times or more. V and J are TRBV4-2 and TRBJ1-2; D call uncertain. The germline gives CDR1 LGHNA, CDR2 YNFKEQ. V was clipped by 0 bases and J by 3 bases, with 11 bases between them. The CDR3 consists of 15 residues. CDR3 sequence reads: CASSQEFATHYGYTF. The CDR3 nucleotides read TGTGCCAGCAGCCAAGAGTTCGCAACCCACTATGGCTACACCTTC.

The V and J genes are TRBV9 and TRBJ1-2; the match to TRBD1 covers 7 bases. V was pared by 0 bases and J by 8 bases, with 10 bases of the junction left unmatched. The CDR3 spans 15 residues. The germline V gene encodes CDR1 SGDLS and CDR2 YYNGEE. The CDR3 is CASSVGSRRGDGYTF. The CDR3, as DNA: TGTGCCAGCAGCGTAGGGTCGCGCAGGGGGGACGGCTACACCTTC.

The rearrangement joins TRBV2 to TRBJ2-7; TRBD1 or TRBD2 may be the D gene (5 bases each). The germline gives CDR1 SNHLY, CDR2 FYNNEI. CDR3 length equals 18 residues. Trimming left V 5 bases short and J 4 bases short, with 27 bases between. The CDR3, as DNA: TGTGCCAGCAGTCAAACAACCCCGAGGGACGGAAAGAGGTACGAGCAGTACTTC. Amino acids: CASSQTTPRDGKRYEQYF.

J is TRBJ2-1 and V is TRBV20-1; D call uncertain. The CDR3 is made up of 14 amino acids. Trimming pared 0 bases from V and 12 bases from J, leaving 18 bases between. The germline V gene encodes CDR1 DFQATT and CDR2 SNEGSKA (reference sequence). The CDR3 reads CSARDWATTMGQFF. CDR3 sequence (DNA): TGCAGTGCTAGAGATTGGGCCACTACAATGGGGCAGTTCTTC.

CDR3 protein: CASSQLFQTGGQPQHF. The CDR3 DNA sequence: TGCGCCAGCAGCCAACTTTTCCAGACAGGGGGCCAGCCCCAGCATTTT. The chain links TRBV4-1 to TRBJ1-5; 10 bases are a match to TRBD1. In germline, CDR1 is MGHRA, CDR2 YSYEKL. Trimming took 2 bases from V and 7 from J; bases not matched to a gene: 8. The CDR3 sequence is 16 residues long.

Ten or more counts support this clonotype. The chain combines TRBV7-9 with TRBJ1-2; possible D gene TRBD1, 5 bases. Trimming left V 5 bases short and J 0 bases short, with 16 bases between. Germline-derived CDR1 and CDR2 are SEHNR and FQNEAQ (reference sequence). The CDR3 is 16 amino acids. The CDR3 DNA follows: TGTGCCAGCAGCCCCCTGGGGACCTCAGCTAACTATGGCTACACCTTC. Protein product: CASSPLGTSANYGYTF.